A single sample is the source of the 3 T cell receptor beta chains below, sequenced in a study of shared clonotypes between healthy human individuals (dated by TCRdb to about 2020). Library generation was performed with the immunoSEQ multiplex PCR assay. What TCRdb holds here is the immuneACCESS table cut down to in-frame rearrangements. Part of the clones is not present; checked against another copy, under half of the missing clones reflect an unresolved V gene, and the others are unexplained. Recorded for this sample are about 550,000 clones; nearly 97% of them occurred a single time. The ten largest make up 0.11% of the sample. CD8 naive samples were obtained by positive selection for CCR7 among CD45RO-negative cells, yielding a CD45RA+CCR7+ population from which TemRA cells were excluded. Sequencing was performed on naive CD8+ T cells sorted from blood. The cell subset or site label, as the study defines it: CD45RA+CCR7+. The origin of the receptors is a woman aged 25-40 years in good health.

V gene TRBV20-1 combines with J gene TRBJ1-1; D gene unclear. V lost 6 bases, J lost 9 bases, and 11 bases lay in between. This CDR3 is built from 10 residues. Germline assignment: CDR1 DFQATT and CDR2 SNEGSKA (reference sequence). CDR3 in DNA: TGCAGTGCCATGGACGGGAAAGCTTTCTTT. Protein product: CSAMDGKAFF.

There are a few counts of this clone. The chain joins TRBV2 to TRBJ1-4; D ambiguous. The CDR3 length is 11 residues. Germline CDR1 reads SNHLY; CDR2 reads FYNNEI. Between the trimmed V and J ends, which lost 8 bases and 4 bases, there was a span of 5 bases. Here the CDR3 reads CASRGNEKLFF. The CDR3 DNA sequence: TGTGCCAGCCGGGGTAATGAAAAACTGTTTTTT.

This chain uses TRBV19 with TRBJ2-5; no clear D. This CDR3 has 16 residues. Trimming left V 5 bases short and J 0 bases short, with 16 bases between. Germline CDR1 LNHDA, CDR2 SQIVND (reference sequence). CDR3 bases: TGTGCCAGTAGTCCGCTTGGCGGATGGAACCAAGAGACCCAGTACTTC. It specifies CASSPLGGWNQETQYF.